Listed below are T cell receptor beta chains from one sample, sequenced in a study of blood T cell repertoires in COVID-19. The protocol was immunoSEQ multiplex PCR, while the TCRdb copy is restricted to in-frame clones and leaves out a portion. Among about 290,000 clones listed, around nine tenths were seen once. The source material was PBMCs or T cells enriched from blood (not recorded which). The receptor source for this set is a middle-aged woman who had recovered from COVID-19. The conserved cysteine and the conserved F or W are not part of the CDR3 here. Each record gives: CDR3 protein, CDR3 length, V gene.

CDR3 protein: ASSSESSGSYEQY
CDR3 length: 13
V gene: TRBV5-4

CDR3 protein: AIKTQGAGEQY
CDR3 length: 11
V gene: TRBV10-3

CDR3 protein: ASSSPRTSGRTGELF
CDR3 length: 15
V gene: TRBV19

CDR3 protein: ASSLRDTYEQY
CDR3 length: 11
V gene: TRBV2

CDR3 protein: ATKPREVAYEQY
CDR3 length: 12
V gene: TRBV10-3

CDR3 protein: AWTVDSNSGNTIY
CDR3 length: 13
V gene: TRBV30

CDR3 protein: ASSMRGTDYSNQPQH
CDR3 length: 15
V gene: TRBV19

CDR3 protein: ASSFGHTQY
CDR3 length: 9
V gene: TRBV7-9

CDR3 protein: ASSPGQGIPNSPLH
CDR3 length: 14
V gene: TRBV27

CDR3 protein: ASSEVGQPQH
CDR3 length: 10
V gene: TRBV7-9

CDR3 protein: ASSLPGGLVGELF
CDR3 length: 13
V gene: TRBV7-9

CDR3 protein: ASSLTAQPVGKLF
CDR3 length: 13
V gene: TRBV7-2

CDR3 protein: ASSLSTGDGEQY
CDR3 length: 12
V gene: TRBV5-1

CDR3 protein: ASSRDRVIYSGNTIY
CDR3 length: 15
V gene: TRBV2

CDR3 protein: ASSLAGGLAGNEQF
CDR3 length: 14
V gene: TRBV7-2

CDR3 protein: ASSSAGSRETQY
CDR3 length: 12
V gene: TRBV19

CDR3 protein: ASSLREDEQY
CDR3 length: 10
V gene: TRBV11-1

CDR3 protein: AWSVQREIDNEQF
CDR3 length: 13
V gene: TRBV30

CDR3 protein: ASSWEGREQPQH
CDR3 length: 12
V gene: TRBV5-1

CDR3 protein: ASSYGGPRHGYT
CDR3 length: 12
V gene: TRBV6-5

CDR3 protein: ASSFTGYGTEAF
CDR3 length: 12
V gene: TRBV7-8

CDR3 protein: ASSFYGSDGELF
CDR3 length: 12
V gene: TRBV7-2

CDR3 protein: ASSGGLLRDSYNEQF
CDR3 length: 15
V gene: TRBV25-1

CDR3 protein: ASSETWGGAEF
CDR3 length: 11
V gene: TRBV6-1

CDR3 protein: ASSSYTGGRNTEAF
CDR3 length: 14
V gene: TRBV7-2

CDR3 protein: ASSYSTGAGNTIY
CDR3 length: 13
V gene: TRBV6-6

CDR3 protein: ASSLPGLFSYNEQF
CDR3 length: 14
V gene: TRBV18

CDR3 protein: ASSTDGPAYGYT
CDR3 length: 12
V gene: TRBV5-1

CDR3 protein: ASRRGQGKGAF
CDR3 length: 11
V gene: TRBV12-3/TRBV12-4

CDR3 protein: ASSQRTQGPSSGNTIY
CDR3 length: 16
V gene: TRBV7-6

CDR3 protein: AIGQGMNEQF
CDR3 length: 10
V gene: TRBV7-9

CDR3 protein: ASSLGASNYGYT
CDR3 length: 12
V gene: TRBV7-9

CDR3 protein: AWSVNLARTDTQY
CDR3 length: 13
V gene: TRBV30

CDR3 protein: ASSQELAGVTDTQY
CDR3 length: 14
V gene: TRBV4-2

CDR3 protein: SAGTNRGQETQY
CDR3 length: 12
V gene: TRBV29-1

CDR3 protein: ASSPRHSSYLSTNEKLF
CDR3 length: 17
V gene: TRBV18

CDR3 protein: ASSYSGEQY
CDR3 length: 9
V gene: TRBV2

CDR3 protein: ASSQRQGFREAF
CDR3 length: 12
V gene: TRBV27

CDR3 protein: ASSLTGVIGNQPQH
CDR3 length: 14
V gene: TRBV7-2

CDR3 protein: ASSLPLGPGDTQY
CDR3 length: 13
V gene: TRBV7-2

CDR3 protein: ASSALAPRNTEAF
CDR3 length: 13
V gene: TRBV19

CDR3 protein: ASNPGTANYGYT
CDR3 length: 12
V gene: TRBV5-1

CDR3 protein: ASSPGLAGYNEQF
CDR3 length: 13
V gene: TRBV7-9

CDR3 protein: ASSKVKQGPPEWPQH
CDR3 length: 15
V gene: TRBV21-1

CDR3 protein: AWSAQGQGSAEAF
CDR3 length: 13
V gene: TRBV30

CDR3 protein: ASSSGQGSYGYT
CDR3 length: 12
V gene: TRBV6-5